This paragraph reports one TCR beta chain. Its cognate antigen is unknown. Investigators performed immunoSEQ version v3.0 at survey level. The assay was immunoSEQ multiplex PCR, and TCRdb's table has in-frame clones only and misses some. The sample shows more than 35,000 clones, less than 90% of them seen only once. The source of the sample is a study of long-term antiretroviral therapy in people with HIV. On the study more broadly: The 2015 immediate-ART recommendation came about a decade after the earliest samples. Study observations and caveats: Post-ART samples showed increased diversity that remained below transplant donor control levels. ART adherence, viral resistance and therapy changes went unrecorded. HIV repertoires had narrower CDR3 length ranges than controls.

This CDR3 is 14 amino acids long. Trimming stripped 3 bases from V and 6 bases from J, with 11 bases between. CDR1 is SGHTA, CDR2 FQGTGA, per germline. The sample here was unsorted PBMCs, taken just before starting antiretroviral therapy. The V and J genes are TRBV7-3 and TRBJ2-2; D tentatively fits TRBD1 or TRBD2 (6 bases each). This TCR derives from a woman younger than 30 with HIV. The CDR3 DNA reads as TGTGCCAGCAGCTTTAAGGGGGGAGCCGGGGAGCTGTTTTTT. It translates to CASSFKGGAGELFF.